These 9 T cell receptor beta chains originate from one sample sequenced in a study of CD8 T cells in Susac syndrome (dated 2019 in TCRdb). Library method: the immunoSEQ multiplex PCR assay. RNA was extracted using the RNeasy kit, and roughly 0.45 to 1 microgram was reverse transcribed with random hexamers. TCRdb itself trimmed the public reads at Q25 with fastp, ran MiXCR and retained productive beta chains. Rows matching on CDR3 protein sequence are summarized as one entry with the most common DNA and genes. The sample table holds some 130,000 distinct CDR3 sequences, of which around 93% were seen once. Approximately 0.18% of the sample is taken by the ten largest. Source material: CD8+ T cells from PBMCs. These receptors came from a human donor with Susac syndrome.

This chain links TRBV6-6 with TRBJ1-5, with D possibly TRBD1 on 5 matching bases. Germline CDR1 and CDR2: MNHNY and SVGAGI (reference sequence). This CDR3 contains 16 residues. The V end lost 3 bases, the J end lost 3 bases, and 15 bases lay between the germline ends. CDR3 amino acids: CASSYLGPGLNQPQHF. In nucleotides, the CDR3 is TGTGCCAGCAGTTATTTGGGTCCAGGGCTCAATCAGCCCCAGCATTTT.

CDR3 residues: CSAEGQGPRGMSYEQYF. CDR3 sequence (DNA): TGCAGCGCCGAAGGTCAAGGACCCCGGGGGATGTCCTACGAGCAGTACTTC. The V gene is TRBV29-1, the J gene TRBJ2-7; tentative D call: TRBD2 (6 bases). V was shortened by 7 bases and J by 1 base, with 26 bases between the two germline ends. Germline V gene lookup returns CDR1 SQVTM and CDR2 ANQGSEA. The CDR3 has 17 amino acids.

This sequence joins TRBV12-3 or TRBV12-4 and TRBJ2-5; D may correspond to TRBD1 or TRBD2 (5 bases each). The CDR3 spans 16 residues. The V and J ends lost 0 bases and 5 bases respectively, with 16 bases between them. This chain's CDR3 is CASSLALGERWETQYF. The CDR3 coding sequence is TGTGCCAGCAGTTTAGCGCTGGGGGAGAGGTGGGAGACCCAGTACTTC.

CDR3 loop: CSVVNSGNTIYF. CDR3 nucleotide sequence: TGCAGCGTTGTAAACTCTGGAAACACCATATATTTT. This chain joins TRBV29-1 and TRBJ1-3; D gene uncertain. The V end was cut by 4 bases, the J end by 0 bases, with 4 bases between. This CDR3 is built from 12 residues. The germline V gene encodes CDR1 SQVTM and CDR2 ANQGSEA. The full variable domain, completed using reference TRBV29-1 and TRBJ1-3, is SAVISQKPSRDICQRGTSLTIQCQVDSQVTMMFWYRQQPGQSLTLIATANQGSEATYESGFVIDKFPISRPNLTFSTLTVSNMSPEDSSIYLCSVVNSGNTIYFGEGSWLTVV.

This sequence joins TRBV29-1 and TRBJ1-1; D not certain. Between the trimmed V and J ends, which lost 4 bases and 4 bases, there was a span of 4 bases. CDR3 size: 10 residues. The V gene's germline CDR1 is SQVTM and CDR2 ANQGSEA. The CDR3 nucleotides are TGCAGCGTTGGGGGCACTGAAGCTTTCTTT. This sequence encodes CSVGGTEAFF.

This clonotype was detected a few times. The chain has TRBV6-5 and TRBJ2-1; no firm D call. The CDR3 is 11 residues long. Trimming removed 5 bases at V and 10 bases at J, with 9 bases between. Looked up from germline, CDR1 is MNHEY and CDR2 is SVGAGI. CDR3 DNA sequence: TGTGCCAGCAGTGTGGGTTGGGAGCAGTTCTTC. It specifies CASSVGWEQFF.

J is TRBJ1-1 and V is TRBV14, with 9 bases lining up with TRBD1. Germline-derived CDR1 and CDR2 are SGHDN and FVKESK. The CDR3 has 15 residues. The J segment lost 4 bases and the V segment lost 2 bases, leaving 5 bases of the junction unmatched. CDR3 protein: CASSQPTGGITEAFF. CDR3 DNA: TGTGCCAGCAGCCAACCGACAGGGGGAATCACTGAAGCTTTCTTT.

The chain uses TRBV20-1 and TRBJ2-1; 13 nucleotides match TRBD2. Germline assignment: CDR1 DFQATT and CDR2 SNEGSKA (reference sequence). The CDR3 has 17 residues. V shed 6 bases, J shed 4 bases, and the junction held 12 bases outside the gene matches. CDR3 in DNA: TGCAGTGCGAGTGGACTAGCGGGAGAAAACTCTTACAATGAGCAGTTCTTC. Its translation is CSASGLAGENSYNEQFF.

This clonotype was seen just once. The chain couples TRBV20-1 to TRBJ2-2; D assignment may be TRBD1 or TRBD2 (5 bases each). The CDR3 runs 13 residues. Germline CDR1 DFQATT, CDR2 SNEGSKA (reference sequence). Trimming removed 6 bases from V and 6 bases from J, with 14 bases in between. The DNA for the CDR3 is TGCAGTGCCATACCTCAGGGACCCGGGGAGCTGTTTTTT. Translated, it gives CSAIPQGPGELFF.